This is a list of T cell receptor beta chains from one sample in a study of early T cells in non-severe SARS-CoV-2 infection. MiXCR was run by TCRdb on the 5' RACE reads, yielding one entry per CDR3 protein. The repertoire includes roughly 80,000 distinct CDR3 sequences, about 6% of them detected once, and less than 8% sits in the top ten. The sample consisted of whole blood. All receptors come from an adult who was a healthcare worker with PCR-confirmed SARS-CoV-2 infection or an uninfected control (not recorded which). The CDR3 runs from the conserved cysteine through the conserved F or W. D genes are given only for firm matches. The listing skips clone size in some rows; elsewhere it reads once, few, many or a size class.

abundance	j_gene	d_gene	v_gene	CDR3nt	CDR3aa
-	TRBJ2-3	TRBD2	TRBV11-3	TGTGCCAGCAGCTTAGGGGCGACTAGCGGGAGCACAGATACGCAGTATTTT	CASSLGATSGSTDTQYF
many	TRBJ2-7	-	TRBV11-2	TGTGCCAGCAGCTCCCCCAGGTCTTCTTCGCACGAGCAGTACTTC	CASSSPRSSSHEQYF
-	TRBJ2-2	-	TRBV5-1	TGCGCCAGCAGCTTGGTACTAGAGGAGCTGTTTTTT	CASSLVLEELFF
-	TRBJ2-1	TRBD2	TRBV2	TGTGCCAGCGTTCTGGGGGGGACCGTGTACAATGAGCAGTTCTTC	CASVLGGTVYNEQFF
many	TRBJ2-3	-	TRBV12-3/TRBV12-4	TGTGCCAGCACCTTCGGGGGAGGGGCGCAGGGGACGCAGTATTTT	CASTFGGGAQGTQYF
-	TRBJ2-3	-	TRBV7-2	TGTGCCAGCAGCTTGACAAGAAGCACAGATACGCAGTATTTT	CASSLTRSTDTQYF
-	TRBJ2-7	-	TRBV14	TGTGCCAGCAGCCAACTGGGTTTGGGCGAGCAGTACTTC	CASSQLGLGEQYF
many	TRBJ2-7	TRBD1	TRBV7-9	TGTGCCAGCAGACATCGACAGGGTTCTTTGTACGAGCAGTACTTC	CASRHRQGSLYEQYF
many	TRBJ2-7	-	TRBV6-5	TGTGCCAGCAGTTACTCGATGTCGGGGGTCGGAAACTACGAGCAGTACTTC	CASSYSMSGVGNYEQYF
many	TRBJ1-1	TRBD1	TRBV29-1	TGCAGCGTTGTCGAGGACAGGGCGACTGAAGCTTTCTTT	CSVVEDRATEAFF
-	TRBJ2-1	TRBD2	TRBV7-9	TGTGCCAGCAGCTCCGCCGGGACTAGCTTTAATGAGCAGTTCTTC	CASSSAGTSFNEQFF
many	TRBJ1-4	-	TRBV7-9	TGTGCCAGCAGCCCGAGGATCCCAAATGAAAAACTGTTTTTT	CASSPRIPNEKLFF
many	TRBJ2-3	-	TRBV20-1	TGCAGTGCTCACGGAGAGAAGGGAACAGATACGCAGTATTTT	CSAHGEKGTDTQYF
many	TRBJ2-1	TRBD2	TRBV20-1	TGCAGTGCCCCGACTAGCGGCTACAATGAGCAGTTCTTC	CSAPTSGYNEQFF
-	TRBJ2-3	TRBD2	TRBV7-9	TGTGCCAGCAGCACCCTAGCGGGGGTCACAGATACGCAGTATTTT	CASSTLAGVTDTQYF